This T cell receptor (beta chain) was documented in a study of control samples from healthy donors and cancer patients. Generated by immunoSEQ multiplex PCR, the TCRdb table keeps only in-frame clones and is missing some. The profile shows 150,000 to 200,000 clones, approximately 92% of them singletons. The germline V gene has CDR1 MGHDK and CDR2 SYGVNS. Trimming removed 3 bases at V and 1 base at J, with 13 bases between. The CDR3 length is 15 residues. The chain links TRBV25-1 to TRBJ2-7, with D tentatively TRBD1 (5 bases). What was sequenced was blood. This receptor was obtained from a young man in good health. The CDR3 here is CASSDDRQLSYEQYF. CDR3 coding DNA: TGTGCCAGCAGTGACGATCGACAGCTTTCCTACGAGCAGTACTTC.